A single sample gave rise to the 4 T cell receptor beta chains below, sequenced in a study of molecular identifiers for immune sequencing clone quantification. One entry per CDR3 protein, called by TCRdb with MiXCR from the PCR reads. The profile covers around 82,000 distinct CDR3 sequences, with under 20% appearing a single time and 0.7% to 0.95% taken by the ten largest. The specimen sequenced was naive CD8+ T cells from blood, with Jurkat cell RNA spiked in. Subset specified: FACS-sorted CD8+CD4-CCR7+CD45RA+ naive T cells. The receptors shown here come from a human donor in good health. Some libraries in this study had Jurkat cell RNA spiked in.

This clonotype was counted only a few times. As DNA, the CDR3 is TGTGCCAGCAGACCTACCGGGACTACCTACAATGAGCAGTTCTTC. This sequence encodes CASRPTGTTYNEQFF. The rearrangement joins TRBV14 to TRBJ2-1; 7 bases align to TRBD2. Trimming removed 6 bases from V and 2 bases from J; junction bases left unmatched: 7. The CDR3 contains 15 residues. The V gene's germline CDR1 is SGHDN and CDR2 FVKESK.

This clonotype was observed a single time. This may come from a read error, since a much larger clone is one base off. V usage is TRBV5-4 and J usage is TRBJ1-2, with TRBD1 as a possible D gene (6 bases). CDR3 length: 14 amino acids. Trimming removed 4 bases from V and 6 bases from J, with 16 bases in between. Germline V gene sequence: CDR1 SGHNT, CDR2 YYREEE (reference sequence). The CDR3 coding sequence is TGTGCCAGCAGCCCGGACAGAGAACCGAATGGCTACACCTTC. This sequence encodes CASSPDREPNGYTF.

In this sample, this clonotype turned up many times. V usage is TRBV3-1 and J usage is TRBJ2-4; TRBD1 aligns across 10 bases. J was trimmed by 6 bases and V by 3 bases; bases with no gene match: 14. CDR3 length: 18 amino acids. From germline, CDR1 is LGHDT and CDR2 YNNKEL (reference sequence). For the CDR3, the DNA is TGTGCCAGCAGCCAGGACAGGGGACAGGGGATCGGGGTAAACATTCAGTACTTC. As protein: CASSQDRGQGIGVNIQYF.

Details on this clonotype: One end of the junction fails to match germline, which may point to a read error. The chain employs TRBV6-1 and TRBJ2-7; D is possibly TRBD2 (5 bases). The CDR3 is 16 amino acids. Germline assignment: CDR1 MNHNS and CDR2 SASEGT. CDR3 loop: CANSEDRRARSYGQYF. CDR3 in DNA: TGTGCCAACAGTGAAGATCGGCGGGCGAGATCCTACGGGCAGTACTTC.